This T cell receptor beta chain appears in the sequencing data of a study of OX40 agonist ivuxolimab in advanced cancers. Per the germline V gene, CDR1 is SQVTM and CDR2 is ANQGSEA. This CDR3 region has 16 residues. Deletions cut 1 base from V and 3 bases from J, with 18 bases between. The method was immunoSEQ multiplex PCR; TCRdb's version includes in-frame clones alone and lacks a portion of them. Among more than 85,000 clones, about four fifths were seen once, and the ten largest hold more than 1.2%. Sequencing used CD4+ or CD8+ T cells sorted from blood, obtained in a trial of the OX40 agonist ivuxolimab. The clonotype originates from an adult with an advanced solid tumor such as melanoma, head and neck, liver or kidney cancer. The rearrangement uses TRBV29-1 and TRBJ1-2; TRBD1 might be the D (6 bases). For the CDR3, the DNA is TGCAGCGTTGAAGTTCGGGGGCGGGATGATCACTATGGCTACACCTTC. It yields the protein CSVEVRGRDDHYGYTF.